These 28 T cell receptor beta chains came from one sample sequenced in a study of graft-versus-host responses after intestinal transplantation. Antigens of these TCRs are unknown. Clones were sequenced by immunoSEQ multiplex PCR, and TCRdb holds only the in-frame ones, with some missing. Counted here are some 85,000 clones, around 87% occurring once; the ten biggest clones make up less than 9.5%. Sample: unstimulated CD8+ T cells sorted from spleen or lymph node cells, taken before transplant. These receptors were collected from a human donor who was the organ donor for an intestinal transplant.

This chain uses TRBV27 with TRBJ2-3; the match to TRBD1 covers 8 bases. V lost 0 bases, J lost 5 bases, and 4 bases stayed unmatched. The germline CDR1 and CDR2 sequences are MNHEY and SMNVEV (reference sequence). This CDR3 has 15 amino acids. The CDR3 bases are TGTGCCAGCAGTTTATCCCAGGGGGCGAGAGATACGCAGTATTTT. Encoded protein: CASSLSQGARDTQYF.

This clone is medium-sized within its sample. This chain connects TRBV4-1 to TRBJ1-1; no clear D. Trimming stripped 5 bases from V and 2 bases from J, with 24 bases between. Germline V lookup: CDR1 MGHRA, CDR2 YSYEKL. There are 18 residues in the CDR3. The CDR3 protein is CASSADPPPGGYNTEAFF. The CDR3 DNA reads TGCGCCAGCAGCGCAGACCCCCCCCCAGGAGGGTATAACACTGAAGCTTTCTTT.

CDR3 loop: CASSLGAHSNQPQHF. CDR3 bases: TGTGCCAGCAGCTTGGGGGCACATAGCAATCAGCCCCAGCATTTT. The rearrangement links TRBV7-2 to TRBJ1-5; weak D call: TRBD1 (6 bases). CDR1 and CDR2 from the germline V gene are SGHTA and FQGNSA. The V and J ends lost 3 bases and 0 bases respectively, with 9 bases between them. The CDR3 totals 15 residues.

V usage is TRBV5-1 and J usage is TRBJ1-1; TRBD1 matches at 7 bases. V was clipped by 1 base and J by 0 bases; unmatched bases: 6. This CDR3 comprises 16 residues. Germline V gene data show CDR1 as SGHRS and CDR2 as YFSETQ. The CDR3 loop reads CASSLYGTAMNTEAFF. CDR3 nucleotides: TGCGCCAGCAGCTTGTATGGGACAGCCATGAACACTGAAGCTTTCTTT.

The chain carries TRBV27 and TRBJ2-7; D unclear. The CDR3 runs to 13 residues. In germline, CDR1 is MNHEY, CDR2 SMNVEV (reference sequence). The ends were cut back, 0 bases at V and 6 bases at J, with 9 bases in the middle. CDR3: CASSLSSGSEQYF. Written as DNA, the CDR3 is TGTGCCAGCAGTTTATCATCGGGCTCCGAGCAGTACTTC.

This rearrangement joins TRBV29-1 to TRBJ1-2; D unclear. V shed 3 bases and J shed 6 bases, with 14 bases lying between them. CDR3 size: 13 residues. The germline gives CDR1 SQVTM, CDR2 ANQGSEA. As DNA, the CDR3 is TGCAGCGTTGATCCTCTGTGGGGAGATGGCTACACCTTC. Its translation is CSVDPLWGDGYTF.

The chain carries TRBV5-6 and TRBJ1-1; D uncertain. The V gene lost 2 bases and the J gene lost 4 bases, with 9 bases spanning the gap. CDR1 and CDR2 from the germline V gene are SGHDT and YYEEEE. The CDR3 contains 13 residues. CDR3 coding DNA: TGTGCCAGCAGCTTATCAGGTTTCACTGAAGCTTTCTTT. Its translation: CASSLSGFTEAFF.

The genes are TRBV7-6 and TRBJ1-2, with unresolved D. The V end was cut by 5 bases, the J end by 0 bases, with 10 bases between. This CDR3 spans 14 amino acids. From germline, CDR1 is SGHVS and CDR2 FNYEAQ. In DNA form, the CDR3 reads TGTGCCAGCAGCCCCGGGCCAGCTAACTATGGCTACACCTTC. The encoded protein is CASSPGPANYGYTF.

The rearrangement uses TRBV6-1 and TRBJ1-3, with D possibly matching TRBD1 (5 bases). The germline gives CDR1 MNHNS, CDR2 SASEGT. Trimming stripped 1 base from V and 0 bases from J, with 7 bases between. This CDR3 spans 15 amino acids. The CDR3 loop is CASSEGRGSGNTIYF. Here the CDR3 DNA reads TGTGCCAGCAGTGAAGGGAGGGGCTCTGGAAACACCATATATTTT.

This clone appeared once. The chain couples TRBV19 to TRBJ1-1, with D possibly TRBD1 on 5 matching bases. The length of the CDR3 is 13 residues. Germline V gene data show CDR1 as LNHDA and CDR2 as SQIVND (reference sequence). Trimming cost V 4 bases and J 4 bases, with 10 bases left between them. CDR3 residues: CASSKAGLTEAFF. The CDR3 nucleotides are TGTGCCAGTAGTAAGGCGGGGCTCACTGAAGCTTTCTTT.

The rearrangement links TRBV7-3 to TRBJ2-3; TRBD2 matches at 8 bases. Germline V gene lookup returns CDR1 SGHTA and CDR2 FQGTGA. The CDR3 runs to 15 residues. With V trimmed by 5 bases and J by 5 bases, 9 bases remained unmatched. The CDR3 spells CASSDSGGGGDTQYF. The CDR3 DNA sequence: TGTGCCAGCAGCGACAGCGGGGGTGGGGGAGATACGCAGTATTTT.

The chain couples TRBV5-1 to TRBJ2-7; D is possibly TRBD1 or TRBD2 (5 bases each). Trimming stripped 5 bases from V and 7 bases from J, with 19 bases between. Germline V gene data show CDR1 as SGHRS and CDR2 as YFSETQ. This CDR3 has 14 residues. CDR3 bases: TGCGCCAGCAGGACCGGGCCCGGGGCATATGAGCAGTACTTC. It encodes CASRTGPGAYEQYF.

This chain connects TRBV15 to TRBJ1-6; perhaps TRBD1 as D (6 bases). CDR3 size: 15 residues. Per germline, CDR1 LNHNV and CDR2 YYDKDF (reference sequence). With 5 bases removed from V and 5 bases from J, the gap between germline ends came to 13 bases. For the CDR3, the DNA is TGTGCCACCAGCCAACGAGGGGGTGATAATTCACCCCTCCACTTT. Its protein is CATSQRGGDNSPLHF.

This chain joins TRBV28 and TRBJ1-2, with D possibly TRBD1 on 5 matching bases. This CDR3 contains 14 residues. Germline V CDR1 and CDR2: MDHEN, SYDVKM. The ends were cut back, 6 bases at V and 5 bases at J, with 16 bases in the middle. The CDR3 loop reads CASRLLGEAYGYTF. The CDR3 nucleotides are TGTGCCAGCAGGCTTTTAGGGGAGGCGTATGGCTACACCTTC.

On this clone: Other DNA sequences in this sample translate to the same CDR3. The chain is built from TRBV7-9 and TRBJ2-5; possible D gene TRBD1, 5 bases. Germline V gene data show CDR1 as SEHNR and CDR2 as FQNEAQ (reference sequence). Between the trimmed V and J ends, which lost 7 bases and 5 bases, there was a span of 17 bases. The CDR3 sequence is 14 residues long. The CDR3 coding sequence is TGTGCCAGCATCCACCCAGGGCTAGGCGAGACCCAGTACTTC. Its protein is CASIHPGLGETQYF.

The chain couples TRBV5-4 to TRBJ1-2; unclear D gene. CDR1 and CDR2 from the germline V gene are SGHNT and YYREEE (reference sequence). This CDR3 spans 16 amino acids. Trimming shortened V by 1 base and J by 1 base, and 14 bases separated the two germline ends. In nucleotides, the CDR3 is TGTGCCAGCAGCTTGCAATTTGGGTTAATTAACTATGGCTACACCTTC. Its translation is CASSLQFGLINYGYTF.

The rearrangement joins TRBV27 to TRBJ1-2, with TRBD1 as a possible D gene (5 bases). Germline V CDR1 and CDR2: MNHEY, SMNVEV (reference sequence). The CDR3 has 15 residues. Trimming cost V 6 bases and J 2 bases, with 16 bases left between them. The CDR3 nucleotides read TGTGCCAGCAGCCTAACCCCGGGACCGAACTATGGCTACACCTTC. Encoded protein: CASSLTPGPNYGYTF.

The chain couples TRBV27 to TRBJ2-7, with D possibly being TRBD2 (6 bases). The CDR3 sequence is 14 residues long. Per germline, CDR1 MNHEY and CDR2 SMNVEV (reference sequence). V was trimmed by 7 bases and J by 3 bases, leaving 16 bases between them. CDR3 region: CASTKLGGDYEQYF. For the CDR3, the DNA is TGTGCCAGCACCAAACTGGGCGGGGACTACGAGCAGTACTTC.

The chain couples TRBV7-3 to TRBJ2-2; 13 bases are a match to TRBD2. The length of the CDR3 is 17 residues. Trimming removed 5 bases from V and 3 bases from J; junction bases left unmatched: 6. CDR1 is SGHTA and CDR2 is FQGTGA in the germline V gene. The CDR3, as DNA: TGTGCCAGCAGCCAGACTAGCGGGGGGCCTTACACCGGGGAGCTGTTTTTT. Translating gives CASSQTSGGPYTGELFF.

The V gene is TRBV6-1, the J gene TRBJ2-5; TRBD1 matches 8 bases. The CDR3 covers 15 residues. CDR1 MNHNS and CDR2 SASEGT come from the germline V gene. V shed 4 bases and J 3 bases; nucleotides not matched to a gene: 7. The CDR3 loop is CASSGGQGREETQYF. CDR3 nucleotide sequence: TGTGCCAGCAGTGGTGGACAGGGAAGGGAAGAGACCCAGTACTTC.

V gene TRBV4-1 combines with J gene TRBJ1-6; TRBD1 is a possible D gene (5 bases). Germline V gene data show CDR1 as MGHRA and CDR2 as YSYEKL. The CDR3 is 17 residues long. V shed 5 bases and J shed 0 bases, with 14 bases lying between them. The DNA of the CDR3 is TGCGCCAGCAGCATACGGGACGGGCGCTCCTATAATTCACCCCTCCACTTT. Protein product: CASSIRDGRSYNSPLHF.

The J gene is TRBJ2-3, the V gene TRBV4-1; D call uncertain. CDR3 length: 16 amino acids. The germline V and J ends were trimmed by 2 bases and 2 bases, with 14 bases remaining between them. Germline V CDR1 and CDR2: MGHRA, YSYEKL. The CDR3 DNA sequence: TGCGCCAGCAGCCAATTTAGGATCCCCCTCACAGATACGCAGTATTTT. Its protein is CASSQFRIPLTDTQYF.

The chain combines TRBV6-6 with TRBJ2-7, with D perhaps assigned TRBD1 or TRBD2 (5 bases each). CDR1 is MNHNY and CDR2 is SVGAGI in the germline V gene (reference sequence). This CDR3 region has 14 residues. Trimming left V 0 bases short and J 2 bases short, with 8 bases between. CDR3 loop: CASSYSGVTYEQYF. The CDR3 coding sequence is TGTGCCAGCAGTTACTCGGGGGTCACCTACGAGCAGTACTTC.

The chain links TRBV28 to TRBJ1-2; D may be TRBD1 (6 bases). Trimming took 2 bases from V and 3 from J, leaving 13 bases between them. The CDR3 consists of 15 residues. Germline V lookup: CDR1 MDHEN, CDR2 SYDVKM. For the CDR3, the DNA is TGTGCCAGCAGTTTAAATCTCGAGGGGGACTATGGCTACACCTTC. This gives the protein CASSLNLEGDYGYTF.

This clone came up once. The chain combines TRBV2 with TRBJ1-6; 10 positions match TRBD1. Germline CDR1 is SNHLY and CDR2 is FYNNEI. The CDR3 totals 15 residues. V dropped 6 bases and J dropped 7; count of bases not matched to a gene: 6. DNA for the CDR3: TGTGCCAGCAGGGCCGGGACAGGGGAAAATTCACCCCTCCACTTT. The encoded protein is CASRAGTGENSPLHF.

V and J are TRBV27 and TRBJ1-5; D ambiguous. Germline values: CDR1 MNHEY, CDR2 SMNVEV (reference sequence). This CDR3 contains 13 residues. V was cut by 9 bases and J by 2 bases, with 11 bases left in between. This CDR3 is CASQGFGNQPQHF. The CDR3 DNA is TGTGCCAGTCAAGGATTTGGCAATCAGCCCCAGCATTTT.

This clone was counted between two and nine times. The sample contains more than one DNA sequence encoding this CDR3. The gene calls are TRBV19 and TRBJ1-5; the D is unclear. V lost 2 bases, J lost 0 bases, and 5 bases lay in between. The CDR3 runs to 14 residues. Germline V lookup: CDR1 LNHDA, CDR2 SQIVND (reference sequence). The CDR3: CASSISSSNQPQHF. In DNA form, the CDR3 reads TGTGCCAGTAGTATATCATCTAGCAATCAGCCCCAGCATTTT. The full variable domain, in which reference TRBV19 and TRBJ1-5 provide the parts outside the CDR3, is DGGITQSPKYLFRKEGQNVTLSCEQNLNHDAMYWYRQDPGQGLRLIYYSQIVNDFQKGDIAEGYSVSREKKESFPLTVTSAQKNPTAFYLCASSISSSNQPQHFGDGTRLSIL.

This clone came up a few times. V gene TRBV7-9 combines with J gene TRBJ2-7, with TRBD1 matching over 7 bases. V shed 5 bases, J shed 2 bases, and the junction held 3 bases outside the gene matches. This CDR3 spans 13 amino acids. The germline V gene encodes CDR1 SEHNR and CDR2 FQNEAQ (reference sequence). In DNA form, the CDR3 reads TGTGCCAGCAGCCTCGGGACAGCCTACGAGCAGTACTTC. Its translation: CASSLGTAYEQYF.